Included here is one T cell receptor beta chain sequence, with context. Its antigen is not identified. Reprocessing the 5' RACE reads, TCRdb reports a single entry for every CDR3 protein and omits DNA. The sample data list about 380,000 distinct CDR3 sequences. The sample belongs to a study of monozygotic twins with inflammatory bowel disease. Points from the study as a whole: IBD patients shared fewer clonotypes with other individuals than healthy twins, especially patients with disease activity signs.

This CDR3 spans 17 amino acids. The TCR was taken from a human donor with ulcerative colitis or Crohn's disease, or a healthy co-twin of an affected twin (not recorded which). V gene TRBV12-3 or TRBV12-4 combines with J gene TRBJ1-2; TCRdb selects TRBD1, and the lack of DNA leaves this call unchecked. What was sequenced was blood. The CDR3 region is CASSNRDRGLTNYGYTF.